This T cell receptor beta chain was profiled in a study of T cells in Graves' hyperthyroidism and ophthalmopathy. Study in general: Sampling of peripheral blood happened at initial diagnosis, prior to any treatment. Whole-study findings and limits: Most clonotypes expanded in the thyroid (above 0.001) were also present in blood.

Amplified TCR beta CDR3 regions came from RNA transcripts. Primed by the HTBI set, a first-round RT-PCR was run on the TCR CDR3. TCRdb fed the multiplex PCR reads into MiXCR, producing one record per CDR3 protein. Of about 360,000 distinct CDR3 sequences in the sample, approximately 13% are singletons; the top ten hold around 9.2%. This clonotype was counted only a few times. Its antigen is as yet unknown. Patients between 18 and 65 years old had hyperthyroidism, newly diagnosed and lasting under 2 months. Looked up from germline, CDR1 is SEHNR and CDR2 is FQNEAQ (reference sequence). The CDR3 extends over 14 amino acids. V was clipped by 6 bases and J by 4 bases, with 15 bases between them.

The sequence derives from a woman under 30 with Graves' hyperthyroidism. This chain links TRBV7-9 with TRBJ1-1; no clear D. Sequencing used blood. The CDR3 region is CASREGEGATEAFF. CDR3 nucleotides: TGTGCCAGCAGGGAGGGTGAGGGAGCCACTGAAGCTTTCTTT.